This TCR beta chain stems from a study of control samples from healthy donors and cancer patients (dated by TCRdb to between 2020 and 2021). With regard to this clone: This receptor's antigen is unknown. No base-level quality is on record; no much larger clone is a single base apart.

Receptor amplification or capture employed the immunoSEQ multiplex PCR assay. Here the immuneACCESS table is served through TCRdb, limited to in-frame sequences with V and J called. Missing clones are a known gap in these copies; in checked studies unresolved V genes cover under half, and the rest lacks a known reason. The sample table contains roughly 200,000 clones; only one count was recorded for around 94% of them. Clones ranked in the top ten supply roughly 1.6% of the sample. Deletion took 6 bases off V and 5 bases off J, with a span of 14 bases between the germline ends. Per the germline V gene, SNHLY is the CDR1 and FYNNEI is the CDR2. Its CDR3 holds 15 amino acids, cysteine through phenylalanine. Kept here is only the CDR3 DNA, which spans 45 bases and is read in frame from base 1.

This receptor was obtained from a man aged 50 to 59 in good health. The sequenced material came from blood. The V and J segments used are TRBV2 and TRBJ1-6; too little of a D gene remains to name it. The nucleotide sequence reads TGTGCCAGCAGCGCCTTGGGAATGGATAATTCACCCCTCCACTTT. Its translation is CASSALGMDNSPLHF.